The 17 T cell receptor beta chains below come from one sample, sequenced in a study of cytomegalovirus exposure and HLA in healthy donors. PCR involved 60 Vbeta and 13 Jbeta primers. Using immunoSEQ multiplex PCR, the repertoire was profiled, and TCRdb retains in-frame clones only, with some absent. The table has approximately 100,000 clones, about 80% seen once. Specimen: PBMCs. The source of these receptors is a female donor in good health and CMV-seropositive.

The CDR3: CASRTDTSGYYNEQFF. The CDR3 DNA reads TGTGCCAGCAGGACAGATACTAGCGGTTACTACAATGAGCAGTTCTTC. This sequence joins TRBV28 and TRBJ2-1, with 8 positions matching TRBD2. The CDR3 consists of 16 residues. V shed 6 bases, J shed 3 bases, and the junction held 10 bases outside the gene matches. Germline CDR1 MDHEN, CDR2 SYDVKM.

This clone showed up just a few times. The J gene is TRBJ2-5, the V gene TRBV19; no firm D call. Near its end, the DNA agrees better with TRBJ2-7, so the J call may be wrong. The germline gives CDR1 LNHDA, CDR2 SQIVND (reference sequence). The CDR3 loop spans 16 amino acids. The CDR3 bases are TGTGCCAGTAGTATAGGGGCCACCTACCGCTCCTACGAGCAGTACTTC. Translated, it gives CASSIGATYRSYEQYF.

V gene TRBV5-4 combines with J gene TRBJ1-2; 10 nucleotides match TRBD1. The germline CDR1 and CDR2 sequences are SGHNT and YYREEE (reference sequence). The CDR3 spans 15 residues. V dropped 4 bases and J dropped 4; count of bases not matched to a gene: 7. CDR3 bases: TGTGCCAGCAGCACAGGACAGGGGGTAGTCTATGGCTACACCTTC. Translation gives CASSTGQGVVYGYTF.

The chain joins TRBV11-2 to TRBJ2-5, with 8 bases lining up with TRBD2. This CDR3 has 17 residues. After removal of 4 bases from V and 3 bases from J, the junction contained 13 bases not matched to a gene. Germline lookup yields CDR1 SGHAT and CDR2 FQNNGV. CDR3 nucleotide sequence: TGTGCCAGCAGCTCACCCCGGGGGGGGGTTGATAAAGAGACCCAGTACTTC. It codes for CASSSPRGGVDKETQYF. The full variable domain, in which reference TRBV11-2 and TRBJ2-5 provide the parts outside the CDR3, is EAGVAQSPRYKIIEKRQSVAFWCNPISGHATLYWYQQILGQGPKLLIQFQNNGVVDDSQLPKDRFSAERLKGVDSTLKIQPAKLEDSAVYLCASSSPRGGVDKETQYFGPGTRLLVL.

This chain joins TRBV7-2 and TRBJ1-1, with TRBD1 matching over 7 bases. This CDR3 spans 19 amino acids. Germline CDR1 is SGHTA and CDR2 is FQGNSA. V was clipped by 1 base and J by 2 bases; unmatched bases: 16. The CDR3 sequence is CASSLERFGRGKINTEAFF. The CDR3 nucleotides read TGTGCCAGCAGCTTAGAGAGATTCGGCAGGGGGAAGATTAACACTGAAGCTTTCTTT.

The chain joins TRBV9 to TRBJ2-1, with TRBD1 matching 8 bases. The CDR3 spans 16 residues. Germline V gene lookup returns CDR1 SGDLS and CDR2 YYNGEE. The J segment lost 0 bases and the V segment lost 5 bases, leaving 7 bases of the junction unmatched. CDR3 nucleotides: TGTGCCAGCAGTCCGGGACAGGCCAGCTCCTACAATGAGCAGTTCTTC. Amino acids: CASSPGQASSYNEQFF.

This clone was observed a single time. This chain joins TRBV13 and TRBJ1-1, with a weak D call TRBD1 (5 bases). V lost 1 base, J lost 1 base, and 10 bases lay in between. The CDR3 length is 15 residues. Germline CDR1 reads PRHDT; CDR2 reads FYEKMQ (reference sequence). CDR3 coding DNA: TGTGCCAGCAGCTTAGTCGGGGGAGGGAACACTGAAGCTTTCTTT. It is translated as CASSLVGGGNTEAFF.

The rearrangement links TRBV6-6 to TRBJ1-3, with TRBD1 as a possible D gene (6 bases). Germline V gene data show CDR1 as MNHNY and CDR2 as SVGAGI (reference sequence). This CDR3 contains 14 residues. V was shortened by 5 bases and J by 4 bases, with 12 bases between the two germline ends. CDR3 nucleotides: TGTGCCAGCAGTCCTCCTGGGGGCGGAAACACCATATATTTT. Its protein product is CASSPPGGGNTIYF.

The chain joins TRBV2 to TRBJ1-5, with 9 bases aligning to TRBD1. CDR3 size: 15 residues. Germline trimming cut 6 bases from V and 3 bases from J; bases unmatched to any gene: 6. CDR1 and CDR2 (germline): SNHLY, FYNNEI. CDR3 residues: CASSLQGADNQPQHF. The CDR3 coding sequence is TGTGCCAGCAGCTTACAGGGGGCGGACAATCAGCCCCAGCATTTT. Full variable domain (outside the CDR3, taken from reference TRBV2 and TRBJ1-5): EPEVTQTPSHQVTQMGQEVILRCVPISNHLYFYWYRQILGQKVEFLVSFYNNEISEKSEIFDDQFSVERPDGSNFTLKIRSTKLEDSAMYFCASSLQGADNQPQHFGDGTRLSIL.

This chain joins TRBV2 and TRBJ1-3; 7 bases fit TRBD1. The CDR3 is 14 amino acids. Trimming removed 6 bases from V and 6 bases from J; junction bases left unmatched: 8. Germline V lookup: CDR1 SNHLY, CDR2 FYNNEI. The CDR3 nucleotides read TGTGCCAGCAGGCAACAGGGGACGGCAAACACCATATATTTT. Translating it yields CASRQQGTANTIYF. The variable domain in full, with the rest retrieved from reference TRBV2 and TRBJ1-3, is EPEVTQTPSHQVTQMGQEVILRCVPISNHLYFYWYRQILGQKVEFLVSFYNNEISEKSEIFDDQFSVERPDGSNFTLKIRSTKLEDSAMYFCASRQQGTANTIYFGEGSWLTVV.

There are a few counts of this clone. V gene TRBV2 combines with J gene TRBJ2-3; TRBD1 agrees at 8 bases. CDR3 length: 14 residues. V shed 10 bases, J shed 6 bases, and the junction held 12 bases outside the gene matches. CDR1 SNHLY and CDR2 FYNNEI come from the germline V gene. The CDR3 DNA is TGTGCCACCCACCCCGGACAGGGTGAGGATACGCAGTATTTT. It specifies CATHPGQGEDTQYF.

J is TRBJ2-3 and V is TRBV29-1, with 9 bases matching TRBD2. Per the germline V gene, CDR1 is SQVTM and CDR2 is ANQGSEA. The CDR3 is 15 residues long. V trimming: 7 bases; J trimming: 2 bases; junction bases outside the gene matches: 10. CDR3 loop: CSARGLAGDTDTQYF. In nucleotides, the CDR3 is TGCAGCGCAAGAGGGTTAGCGGGAGACACAGATACGCAGTATTTT.

The chain has TRBV15 and TRBJ2-7; 11 nucleotides line up with TRBD2. The CDR3 extends over 15 amino acids. Trimming cost V 3 bases and J 6 bases; bases outside gene matches: 7. The germline V gene has CDR1 LNHNV and CDR2 YYDKDF (reference sequence). CDR3 in amino acids: CATSRDTSGRSEQYF. The CDR3 DNA sequence: TGTGCCACCAGCAGGGATACTAGCGGGAGAAGCGAGCAGTACTTC.

This chain uses TRBV7-2 with TRBJ1-1; 7 bases fit TRBD1. J gave up 4 bases and V 1 base, and 6 bases lay outside the gene matches. CDR1 is SGHTA, CDR2 FQGNSA, per germline. This CDR3 is built from 15 residues. Written as DNA, the CDR3 is TGTGCCAGCAGCTTAGGGTACGGGACAGCCACTGAAGCTTTCTTT. As protein: CASSLGYGTATEAFF.

The genes are TRBV6-1 and TRBJ1-5; D possibly corresponds to TRBD1 (5 bases). Deletions cut 2 bases from V and 2 bases from J, with 7 bases between. CDR1 MNHNS and CDR2 SASEGT come from the germline V gene. CDR3 size: 14 residues. As DNA, the CDR3 is TGTGCCAGCAGTGAATGGGGCGGCAATCAGCCCCAGCATTTT. Translated, it gives CASSEWGGNQPQHF.

The chain is built from TRBV7-2 and TRBJ1-5; D uncertain. V was trimmed by 3 bases and J by 3 bases, leaving 6 bases between them. Germline assignment: CDR1 SGHTA and CDR2 FQGNSA. CDR3 length: 13 residues. The CDR3 nucleotides read TGTGCCAGCAGCTTGAAGCCCAATCAGCCCCAGCATTTT. Translating it yields CASSLKPNQPQHF.

Ten or more counts support this clone. The CDR3 coding sequence is TGTGCCAGCAGTGAGCCGGGTCTGGCTGCGTTTGAGCAGTTCTTC. Translated, it gives CASSEPGLAAFEQFF. This chain joins TRBV6-1 and TRBJ2-1; unclear D gene. CDR3 size: 15 residues. Germline V gene lookup returns CDR1 MNHNS and CDR2 SASEGT. The ends were cut back, 3 bases at V and 9 bases at J, with 18 bases in the middle.